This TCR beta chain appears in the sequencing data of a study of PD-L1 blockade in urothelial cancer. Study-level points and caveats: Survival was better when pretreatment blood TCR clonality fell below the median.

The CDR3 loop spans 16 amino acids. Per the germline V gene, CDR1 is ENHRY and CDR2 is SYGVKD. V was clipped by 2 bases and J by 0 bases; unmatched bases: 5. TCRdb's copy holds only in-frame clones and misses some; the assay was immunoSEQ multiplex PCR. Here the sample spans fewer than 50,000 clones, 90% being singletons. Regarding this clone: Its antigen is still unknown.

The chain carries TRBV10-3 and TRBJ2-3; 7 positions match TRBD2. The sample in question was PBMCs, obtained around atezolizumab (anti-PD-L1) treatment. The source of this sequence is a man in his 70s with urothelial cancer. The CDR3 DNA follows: TGTGCCATCAGTGAGAGCGGGACGGACAGCACAGATACGCAGTATTTT. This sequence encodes CAISESGTDSTDTQYF.